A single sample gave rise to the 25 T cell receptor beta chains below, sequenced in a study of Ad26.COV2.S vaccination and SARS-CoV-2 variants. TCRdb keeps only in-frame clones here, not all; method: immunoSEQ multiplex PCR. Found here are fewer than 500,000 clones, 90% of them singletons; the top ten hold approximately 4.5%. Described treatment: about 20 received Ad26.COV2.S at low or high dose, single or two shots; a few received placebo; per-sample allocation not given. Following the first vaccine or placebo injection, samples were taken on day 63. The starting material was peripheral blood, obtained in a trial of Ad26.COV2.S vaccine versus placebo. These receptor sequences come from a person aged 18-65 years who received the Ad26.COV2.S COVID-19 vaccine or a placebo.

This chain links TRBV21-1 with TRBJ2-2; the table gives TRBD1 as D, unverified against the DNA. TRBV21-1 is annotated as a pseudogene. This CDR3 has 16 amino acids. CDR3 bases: TGTGCCAGCAGCATTTACAGGGAAATAAGTGGCGGGGAGCTGTTTTTT. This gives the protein CASSIYREISGGELFF.

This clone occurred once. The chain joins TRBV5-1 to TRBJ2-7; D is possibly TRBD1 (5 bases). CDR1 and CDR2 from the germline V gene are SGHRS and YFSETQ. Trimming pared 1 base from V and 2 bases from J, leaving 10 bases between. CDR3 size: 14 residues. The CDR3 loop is CASSLTGTAYEQYF. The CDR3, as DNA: TGCGCCAGCAGCTTGACAGGTACGGCCTACGAGCAGTACTTC.

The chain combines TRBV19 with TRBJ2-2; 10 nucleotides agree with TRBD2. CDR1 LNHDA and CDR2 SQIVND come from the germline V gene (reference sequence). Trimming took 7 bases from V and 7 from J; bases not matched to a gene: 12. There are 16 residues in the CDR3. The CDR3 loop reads CASISPSGSVDGELFF. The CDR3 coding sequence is TGTGCCAGTATTAGTCCTAGCGGGAGTGTTGACGGGGAGCTGTTTTTT.

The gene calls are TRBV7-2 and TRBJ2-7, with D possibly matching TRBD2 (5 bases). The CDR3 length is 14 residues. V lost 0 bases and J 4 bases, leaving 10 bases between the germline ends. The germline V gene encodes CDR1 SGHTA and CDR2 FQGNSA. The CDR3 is CASSLAPRGYEQYF. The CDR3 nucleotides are TGTGCCAGCAGCTTAGCGCCTCGAGGGTACGAGCAGTACTTC.

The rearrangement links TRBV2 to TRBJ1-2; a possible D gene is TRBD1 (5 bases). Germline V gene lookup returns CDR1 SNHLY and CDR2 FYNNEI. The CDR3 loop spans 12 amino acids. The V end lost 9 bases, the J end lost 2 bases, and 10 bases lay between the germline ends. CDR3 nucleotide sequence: TGTGCCAGTCTGGGGGTGAACTATGGCTACACCTTC. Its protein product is CASLGVNYGYTF.

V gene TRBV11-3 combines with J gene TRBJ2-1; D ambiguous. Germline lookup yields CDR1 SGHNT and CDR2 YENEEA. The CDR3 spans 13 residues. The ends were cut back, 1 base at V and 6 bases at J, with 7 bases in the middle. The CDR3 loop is CASSLGSFNEQFF. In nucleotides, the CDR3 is TGTGCCAGCAGCTTAGGCAGCTTCAATGAGCAGTTCTTC.

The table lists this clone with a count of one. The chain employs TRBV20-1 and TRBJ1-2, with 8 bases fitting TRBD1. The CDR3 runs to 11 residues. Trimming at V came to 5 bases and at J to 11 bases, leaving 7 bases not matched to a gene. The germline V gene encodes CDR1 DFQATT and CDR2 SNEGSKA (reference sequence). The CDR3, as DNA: TGCAGTGCTGCCCTAGGACAGGGTTACACCTTC. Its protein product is CSAALGQGYTF.

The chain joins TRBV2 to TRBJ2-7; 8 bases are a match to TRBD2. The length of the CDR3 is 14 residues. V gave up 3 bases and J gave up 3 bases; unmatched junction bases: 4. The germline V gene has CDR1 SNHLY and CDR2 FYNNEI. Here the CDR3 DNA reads TGTGCCAGCAGTGACGGACTAGCTGACTACGAGCAGTACTTC. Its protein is CASSDGLADYEQYF.

CDR3 loop: CATSGTGTGTDEQYF. The CDR3 nucleotides read TGTGCCACCAGTGGAACCGGGACAGGGACGGACGAGCAGTACTTC. The rearrangement uses TRBV24-1 and TRBJ2-7; 9 bases fit TRBD1. The CDR3 sequence is 15 residues long. Germline values: CDR1 KGHDR, CDR2 SFDVKD. Trimming at V came to 5 bases and at J to 5 bases, leaving 9 bases not matched to a gene.

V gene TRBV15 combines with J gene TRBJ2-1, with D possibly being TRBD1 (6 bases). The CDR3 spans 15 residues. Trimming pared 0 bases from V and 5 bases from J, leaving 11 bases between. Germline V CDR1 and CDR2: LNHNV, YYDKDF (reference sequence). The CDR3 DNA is TGTGCCACCAGCAGAGATAGGGGGATCGACAATGAGCAGTTCTTC. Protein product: CATSRDRGIDNEQFF.

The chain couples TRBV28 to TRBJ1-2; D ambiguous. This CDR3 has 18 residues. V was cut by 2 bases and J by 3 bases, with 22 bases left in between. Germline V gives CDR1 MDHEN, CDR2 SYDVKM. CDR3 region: CASSLGPYRPIPDYGYTF. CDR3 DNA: TGTGCCAGCAGTTTAGGGCCGTATAGGCCCATCCCCGACTATGGCTACACCTTC.

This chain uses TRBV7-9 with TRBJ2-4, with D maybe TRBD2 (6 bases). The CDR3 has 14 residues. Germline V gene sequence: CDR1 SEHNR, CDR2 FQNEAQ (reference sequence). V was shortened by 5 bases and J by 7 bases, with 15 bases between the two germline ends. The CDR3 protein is CASSGGLTGNIQYF. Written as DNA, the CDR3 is TGTGCCAGCAGCGGTGGACTAACAGGCAACATTCAGTACTTC.

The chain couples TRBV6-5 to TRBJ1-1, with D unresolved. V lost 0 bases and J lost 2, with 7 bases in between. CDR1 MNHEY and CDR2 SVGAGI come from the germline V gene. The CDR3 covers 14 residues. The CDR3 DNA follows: TGTGCCAGCAGTTACTCCCGGGTAAACACTGAAGCTTTCTTT. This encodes CASSYSRVNTEAFF.

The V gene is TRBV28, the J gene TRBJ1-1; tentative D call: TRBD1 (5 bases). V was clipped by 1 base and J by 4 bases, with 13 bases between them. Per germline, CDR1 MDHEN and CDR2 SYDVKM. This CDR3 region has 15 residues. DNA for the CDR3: TGTGCCAGCAGTTTATCTTATGGGGCGGTCACTGAAGCTTTCTTT. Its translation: CASSLSYGAVTEAFF.

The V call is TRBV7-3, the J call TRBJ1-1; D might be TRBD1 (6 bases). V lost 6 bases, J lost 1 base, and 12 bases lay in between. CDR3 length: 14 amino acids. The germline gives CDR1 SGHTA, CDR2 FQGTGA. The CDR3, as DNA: TGTGCCAGCAGGTCAGGGGAACAGAACACTGAAGCTTTCTTT. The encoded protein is CASRSGEQNTEAFF. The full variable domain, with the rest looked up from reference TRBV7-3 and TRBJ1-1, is GAGVSQTPSNKVTEKGKYVELRCDPISGHTALYWYRQSLGQGPEFLIYFQGTGAADDSGLPNDRFFAVRPEGSVSTLKIQRTERGDSAVYLCASRSGEQNTEAFFGQGTRLTVV.

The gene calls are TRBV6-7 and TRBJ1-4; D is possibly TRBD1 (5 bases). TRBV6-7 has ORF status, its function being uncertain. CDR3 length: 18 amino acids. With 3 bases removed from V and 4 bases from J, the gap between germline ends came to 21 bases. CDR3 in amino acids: CASSYPPGPRLINEKLFF. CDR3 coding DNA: TGTGCCAGCAGTTATCCCCCGGGACCGCGACTTATTAATGAAAAACTGTTTTTT.

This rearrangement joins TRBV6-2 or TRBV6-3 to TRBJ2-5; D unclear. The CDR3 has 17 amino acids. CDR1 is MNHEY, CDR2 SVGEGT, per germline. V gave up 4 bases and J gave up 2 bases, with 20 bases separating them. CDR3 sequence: CASSSHKPRRGQETQYF. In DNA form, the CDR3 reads TGTGCCAGCAGTTCCCACAAACCCCGACGCGGTCAAGAGACCCAGTACTTC.

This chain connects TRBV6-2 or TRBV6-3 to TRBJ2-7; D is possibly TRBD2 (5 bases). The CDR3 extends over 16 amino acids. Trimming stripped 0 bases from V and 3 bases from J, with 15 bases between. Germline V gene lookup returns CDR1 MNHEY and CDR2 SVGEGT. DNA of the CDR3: TGTGCCAGCAGTTACTCGTACGGGGATGACAACTACGAGCAGTACTTC. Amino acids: CASSYSYGDDNYEQYF.

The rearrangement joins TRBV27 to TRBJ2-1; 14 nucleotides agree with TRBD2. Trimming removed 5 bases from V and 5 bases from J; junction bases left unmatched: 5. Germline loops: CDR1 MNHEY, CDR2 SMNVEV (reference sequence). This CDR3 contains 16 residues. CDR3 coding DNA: TGTGCCAGCAGTACCCTGACTAGCGGGAGGGACAATGAGCAGTTCTTC. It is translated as CASSTLTSGRDNEQFF.

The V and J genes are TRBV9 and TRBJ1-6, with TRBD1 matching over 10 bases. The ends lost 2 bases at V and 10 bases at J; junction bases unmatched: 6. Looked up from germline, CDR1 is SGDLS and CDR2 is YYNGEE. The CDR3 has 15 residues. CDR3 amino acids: CASSVRDRGGSPLHF. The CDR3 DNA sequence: TGTGCCAGCAGCGTCCGGGACAGGGGAGGCTCACCCCTCCACTTT.

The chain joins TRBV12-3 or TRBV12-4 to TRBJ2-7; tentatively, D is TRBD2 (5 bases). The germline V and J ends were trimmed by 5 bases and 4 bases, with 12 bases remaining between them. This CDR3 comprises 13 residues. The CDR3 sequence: CASSTVGVYEQYF. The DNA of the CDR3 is TGTGCCAGCAGTACTGTGGGAGTATACGAGCAGTACTTC.

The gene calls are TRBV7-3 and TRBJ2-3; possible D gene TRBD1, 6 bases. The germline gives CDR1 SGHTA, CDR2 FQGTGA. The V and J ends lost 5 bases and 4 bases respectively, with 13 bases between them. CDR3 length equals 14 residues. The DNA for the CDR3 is TGTGCCAGCAGCCCCACCCCAGGGGCAGATACGCAGTATTTT. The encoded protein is CASSPTPGADTQYF.

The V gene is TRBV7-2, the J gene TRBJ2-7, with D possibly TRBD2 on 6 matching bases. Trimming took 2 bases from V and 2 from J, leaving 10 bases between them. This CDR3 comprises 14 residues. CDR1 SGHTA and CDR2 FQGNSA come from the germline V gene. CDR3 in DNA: TGTGCCAGCAGCTTAAGGAGGGTCACCTACGAGCAGTACTTC. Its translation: CASSLRRVTYEQYF.

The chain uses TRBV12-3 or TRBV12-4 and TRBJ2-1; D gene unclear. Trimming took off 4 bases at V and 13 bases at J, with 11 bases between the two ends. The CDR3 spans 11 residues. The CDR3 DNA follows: TGTGCCAGCAGTTCGACCCGGGTCCAGTTCTTC. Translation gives CASSSTRVQFF.

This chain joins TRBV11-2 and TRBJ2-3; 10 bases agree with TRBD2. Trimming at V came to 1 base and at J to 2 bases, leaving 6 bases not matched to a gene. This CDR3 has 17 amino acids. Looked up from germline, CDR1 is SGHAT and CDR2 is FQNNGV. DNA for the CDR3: TGTGCCAGCAGCTTAGGGTTAGCGGGAGGTCCCACAGATACGCAGTATTTT. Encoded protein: CASSLGLAGGPTDTQYF. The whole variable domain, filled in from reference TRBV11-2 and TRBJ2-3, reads EAGVAQSPRYKIIEKRQSVAFWCNPISGHATLYWYQQILGQGPKLLIQFQNNGVVDDSQLPKDRFSAERLKGVDSTLKIQPAKLEDSAVYLCASSLGLAGGPTDTQYFGPGTRLTVL.